Listed here are 5 T cell receptor beta chains from one sample, sequenced in a study of cytomegalovirus exposure and HLA in healthy donors. The table came from immunoSEQ multiplex PCR; TCRdb's copy has only in-frame clones and leaves some out. The table records roughly 310,000 clones, nearly 90% of them present only once. The source material was PBMCs. Receptors were obtained from a man aged 30 to 45 in good health and CMV-seronegative.

V and J are TRBV20-1 and TRBJ1-1; D is uncertain. V lost 4 bases and J 2 bases, leaving 5 bases between the germline ends. The CDR3 sequence is 11 residues long. Germline V lookup: CDR1 DFQATT, CDR2 SNEGSKA (reference sequence). The CDR3 DNA is TGCAGTGCTATTCAAAACACTGAAGCTTTCTTT. Translating gives CSAIQNTEAFF.

V gene TRBV12-5 combines with J gene TRBJ2-2, with 9 bases that match TRBD1. Germline CDR1 is LGHNT and CDR2 is FRNRAP. The CDR3 consists of 17 residues. The J segment lost 3 bases and the V segment lost 7 bases, leaving 12 bases of the junction unmatched. CDR3 loop: CASALRQGVKDTGELFF. CDR3 bases: TGTGCTAGTGCCCTCCGACAGGGGGTAAAGGACACCGGGGAGCTGTTTTTT.

The J gene is TRBJ2-4, the V gene TRBV19; possible D gene TRBD1, 6 bases. The V gene lost 5 bases and the J gene lost 6 bases, with 14 bases spanning the gap. The CDR3 contains 14 residues. Germline assignment: CDR1 LNHDA and CDR2 SQIVND (reference sequence). The CDR3 DNA reads as TGTGCCAGTAGTCTCTCGGACAGACTAAACATTCAGTACTTC. Translation: CASSLSDRLNIQYF.

The J gene is TRBJ1-1, the V gene TRBV11-2; possibly TRBD1 for D (6 bases). Trimming removed 4 bases at V and 1 base at J, with 19 bases between. The germline CDR1 and CDR2 sequences are SGHAT and FQNNGV. The CDR3 contains 17 residues. The CDR3: CASSSEVGGGWNTEAFF. The CDR3 DNA reads as TGTGCCAGCAGCTCCGAGGTAGGGGGTGGTTGGAACACTGAAGCTTTCTTT. Complete variable domain (other parts from reference TRBV11-2 and TRBJ1-1): EAGVAQSPRYKIIEKRQSVAFWCNPISGHATLYWYQQILGQGPKLLIQFQNNGVVDDSQLPKDRFSAERLKGVDSTLKIQPAKLEDSAVYLCASSSEVGGGWNTEAFFGQGTRLTVV.

The chain employs TRBV27 and TRBJ2-5; 13 nucleotides line up with TRBD2. This CDR3 spans 16 amino acids. Germline CDR1 MNHEY, CDR2 SMNVEV (reference sequence). Losses at the gene ends were 4 bases for V and 5 bases for J; bases not matched to a gene: 7. This chain's CDR3 is CASSSGLAGAAETQYF. For the CDR3, the DNA is TGTGCCAGCAGTTCCGGACTAGCGGGGGCCGCGGAGACCCAGTACTTC.